In its sample, the clone carrying this TCR beta chain was seen once. This sample was included in a study of blood T cell repertoires in COVID-19. Looking at the study overall: Collection of acute and convalescent COVID-19 samples took place in the United States, Italy and Spain. PBMCs, B-cell-depleted T cells, or T cells provided the cDNA or gDNA that made up the material.

Data came from immunoSEQ multiplex PCR; TCRdb stores just in-frame clones and leaves some out. The sample holds fewer than 200,000 clones; roughly 91% are singletons and the top ten take approximately 4.6%. This receptor was identified in a man aged 18 to 29 with COVID-19, enrolled during active disease. Material: peripheral blood.

In DNA form, the CDR3 reads TGTGCCAGCAGTCCCCGTGGCGGCCCACTCCACGGCTACACCTTC. This encodes CASSPRGGPLHGYTF. This chain links TRBV6-2 or TRBV6-3 with TRBJ1-2; D gene uncertain. V lost 5 bases and J lost 8, with 21 bases in between. CDR1 and CDR2 (germline): MNHEY, SVGEGT. The CDR3 is 15 amino acids.